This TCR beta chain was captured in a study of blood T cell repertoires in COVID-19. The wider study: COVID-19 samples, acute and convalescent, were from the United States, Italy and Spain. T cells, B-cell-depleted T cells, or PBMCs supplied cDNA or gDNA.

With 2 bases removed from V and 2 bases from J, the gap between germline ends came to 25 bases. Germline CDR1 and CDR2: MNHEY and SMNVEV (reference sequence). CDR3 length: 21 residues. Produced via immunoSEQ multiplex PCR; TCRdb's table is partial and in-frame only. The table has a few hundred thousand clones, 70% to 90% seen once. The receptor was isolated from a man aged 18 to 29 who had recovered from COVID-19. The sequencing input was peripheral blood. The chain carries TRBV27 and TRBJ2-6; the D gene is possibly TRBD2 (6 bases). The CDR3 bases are TGTGCCAGCAGTTTAATTGGGAGGAAGGGCTTGTATTTTGCTGGGGCCAACGTCCTGACTTTC. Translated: CASSLIGRKGLYFAGANVLTF.